The rows below give T cell receptor beta chains drawn from one sample of a study of blood T cell repertoires in COVID-19. Using immunoSEQ multiplex PCR, the repertoire was profiled, and TCRdb retains in-frame clones only, with some absent. Of roughly 60,000 clones listed, roughly 85% are singletons. The source material was peripheral blood. These receptor sequences come from a human donor in a cohort sampled during active COVID-19. The CDR3 runs from the conserved cysteine through the conserved F or W. Some rows mark clone size as missing; the rest say once, few, many or name a class of expanded clone.

.	TRBV6-5	TRBJ2-3	CASTQGLTDTQYF
.	TRBV7-8	TRBJ2-3	CASSSGGGLADTDTQYF
.	TRBV7-3	TRBJ2-1	CASSNLAGGHYNEQFF
.	TRBV5-1	TRBJ1-4	CASSLSGTGAGKLFF
.	TRBV4-1	TRBJ1-5	CASSQVGDTYNQPQHF
.	TRBV4-2	TRBJ2-7	CASSPSGVSSYEQYF
.	TRBV30	TRBJ2-5	CAWSVRGLAGGKETQYF
.	TRBV6-2/TRBV6-3	TRBJ1-5	CASSYQGDQPQHF
.	TRBV6-9	TRBJ2-1	CASSYSVTSGAFYNEQFF
.	TRBV4-3	TRBJ2-7	CASSAGTGVYEQYF
.	TRBV6-5	TRBJ1-6	CASSQSYNSPLHF
.	TRBV27	TRBJ1-1	CASSLIETGANTEAFF
.	TRBV14	TRBJ2-1	CASSHGHGSYNEQFF
.	TRBV30	TRBJ2-7	CALYPSGRYEQYF
few	TRBV7-7	TRBJ1-1	CASSPGPDRNTEAFF
.	TRBV9	TRBJ2-3	CASSVTPPGTDLTDTQYF
.	TRBV4-1	TRBJ2-1	CASSHRAASSYNEQFF
.	TRBV12-5	TRBJ2-7	CASGQAGDEQYF
.	TRBV6-5	TRBJ2-7	CASTGARGSYEQYF
.	TRBV4-1	TRBJ2-6	CASSPGQVSGANVLTF
.	TRBV28	TRBJ2-7	CASSWGGRSNEQYF
.	TRBV12-5	TRBJ2-3	CASGSLGGSWTDTQYF
once	TRBV5-1	TRBJ2-4	CASSRSDRFKNIQYF
.	TRBV9	TRBJ2-5	CASSASGRWETQYF
few	TRBV7-3	TRBJ2-1	CASSASSGGEQFF
.	TRBV7-6	TRBJ2-2	CASSLGLAGLSGELFF
.	TRBV7-2	TRBJ2-7	CASRGRAFSYEQYF
.	TRBV28	TRBJ2-7	CATAGTTLEQYF